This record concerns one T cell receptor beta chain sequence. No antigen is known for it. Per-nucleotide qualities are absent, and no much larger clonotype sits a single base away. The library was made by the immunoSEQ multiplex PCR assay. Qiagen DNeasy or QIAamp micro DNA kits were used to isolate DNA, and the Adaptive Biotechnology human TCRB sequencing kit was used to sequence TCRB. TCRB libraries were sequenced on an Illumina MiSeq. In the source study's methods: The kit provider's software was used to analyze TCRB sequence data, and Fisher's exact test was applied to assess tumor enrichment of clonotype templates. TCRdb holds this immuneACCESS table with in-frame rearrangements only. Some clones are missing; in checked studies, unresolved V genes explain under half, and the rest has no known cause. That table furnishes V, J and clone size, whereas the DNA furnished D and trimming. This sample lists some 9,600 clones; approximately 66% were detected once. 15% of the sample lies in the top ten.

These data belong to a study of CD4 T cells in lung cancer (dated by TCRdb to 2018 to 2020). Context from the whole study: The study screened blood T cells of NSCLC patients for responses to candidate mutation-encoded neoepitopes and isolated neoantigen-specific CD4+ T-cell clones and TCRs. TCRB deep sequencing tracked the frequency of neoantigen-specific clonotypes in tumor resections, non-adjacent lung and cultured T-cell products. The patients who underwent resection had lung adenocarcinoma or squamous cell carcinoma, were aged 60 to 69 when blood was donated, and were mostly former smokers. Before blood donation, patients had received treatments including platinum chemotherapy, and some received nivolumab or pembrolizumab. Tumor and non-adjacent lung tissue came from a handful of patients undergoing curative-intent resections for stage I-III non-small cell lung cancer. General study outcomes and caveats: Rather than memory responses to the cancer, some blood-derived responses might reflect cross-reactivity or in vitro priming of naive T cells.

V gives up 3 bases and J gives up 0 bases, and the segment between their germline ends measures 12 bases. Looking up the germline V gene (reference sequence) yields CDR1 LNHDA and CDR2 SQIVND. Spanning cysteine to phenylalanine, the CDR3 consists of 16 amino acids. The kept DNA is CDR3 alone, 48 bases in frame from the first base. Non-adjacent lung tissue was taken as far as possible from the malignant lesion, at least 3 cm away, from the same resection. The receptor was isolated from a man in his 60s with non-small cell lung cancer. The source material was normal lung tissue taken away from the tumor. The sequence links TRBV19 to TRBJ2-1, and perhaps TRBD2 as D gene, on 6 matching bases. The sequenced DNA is TGTGCCAGTAGTATCTCAGGACTACCCTCCTACAATGAGCAGTTCTTC. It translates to CASSISGLPSYNEQFF.